This T cell receptor beta chain comes out of a study of blood T cell repertoires in COVID-19. CDR3 length: 16 amino acids. Germline V lookup: CDR1 MGHRA, CDR2 YSYEKL. Germline trimming cut 0 bases from V and 6 bases from J; bases unmatched to any gene: 10. Methods used by the authors: Counts of nucleated cells, estimated from reference gene primer amplification, were obtained. Here immunoSEQ multiplex PCR was the method, and the copy in TCRdb shows in-frame clones only, minus some. V, J and clone size derive from that table, while D and trimming were established from the DNA sequence. Of some 150,000 clones listed, around 89% are singletons. This clone has a single count. The participants were between about 18 and 100 years old and came from about two dozen US areas. Cohort placement rested on clinical history that participants reported themselves. Donors in Cohort 3 counted as recovered after two negative PCRs, clearance, or symptom resolution.

This TCR was sampled from a woman between 18 and 29 years old who had recovered from COVID-19. The J gene is TRBJ2-5, the V gene TRBV4-1, with TRBD2 matching 7 bases. Sequencing input: PBMCs or T cells enriched from blood (not recorded which). The CDR3 protein is CASSQDLPGGSQTQYF. CDR3 coding DNA: TGCGCCAGCAGCCAAGATCTGCCTGGCGGGAGTCAGACCCAGTACTTC.